This passage covers 3 T cell receptor beta chains from one sample sequenced in a study of cytomegalovirus exposure and HLA in healthy donors. The primer mix had 60 Vbeta and 13 Jbeta primers. Method: immunoSEQ multiplex PCR; TCRdb's copy keeps in-frame clones and lacks some. The table records approximately 170,000 clones, just under 80% of them present only once. Sequencing was done on a sample of PBMCs. These receptors were taken from a woman between 40 and 50 years old in good health and CMV-seropositive.

The rearrangement joins TRBV27 to TRBJ1-1; D is undetermined. V dropped 6 bases and J dropped 11 bases, with 13 bases sitting between them. CDR1 and CDR2 from the germline V gene are MNHEY and SMNVEV (reference sequence). This CDR3 contains 11 residues. This CDR3 reads CASSGGMEAFF. CDR3 nucleotides: TGTGCCAGCAGCGGAGGAATGGAGGCTTTCTTT.

This clone has a single count. The CDR3: CASSKGTTYEQYF. The CDR3 DNA is TGTGCCAGCAGCAAGGGGACTACCTACGAGCAGTACTTC. The chain recombines TRBV7-9 with TRBJ2-7; 7 bases align to TRBD2. Per the germline V gene, CDR1 is SEHNR and CDR2 is FQNEAQ (reference sequence). J lost 2 bases, V lost 5 bases, and 3 bases had no gene match. CDR3 length equals 13 residues.

In its sample, this clone was seen a few times. The rearrangement joins TRBV11-2 to TRBJ2-5, with D possibly matching TRBD2 (5 bases). CDR3 size: 16 residues. Germline-derived CDR1 and CDR2 are SGHAT and FQNNGV. Trimming took 1 base from V and 7 from J, leaving 19 bases between them. The CDR3 reads CASSLGPPVSGGTQYF. CDR3 DNA sequence: TGTGCCAGCAGCTTAGGACCGCCGGTTTCCGGAGGGACCCAGTACTTC.